The subject of this entry is one T cell receptor (beta chain). This sample stems from a study of CD8 T cells in Susac syndrome. It was with random hexamers that roughly 0.45 to 1 ug RNA was reverse transcribed. The method of amplification for TCR beta CDR3 was immunoSEQ multiplex PCR, covering 54 Vbeta and 13 Jbeta. TCRdb reanalysed the immunoSEQ multiplex PCR reads using MiXCR and keeps one entry per CDR3 protein. The sample shows some 57,000 distinct CDR3 sequences, about 92% of them seen only once. Looked up from germline, CDR1 is LGHNA and CDR2 is YSLEER. V was trimmed by 0 bases and J by 6 bases, leaving 17 bases between them. The CDR3 is 16 residues long. Sequencing of TCR beta drew on CD8+ and CD4+ T cells from blood. Controls were healthy donors (matched for age and sex).

The sample comprised CD8+ T cells from PBMCs. The TCR comes from a human donor in good health. The chain has TRBV4-3 and TRBJ1-2; D possibly corresponds to TRBD1 (6 bases). DNA for the CDR3: TGCGCCAGCAGCCAAGAGGGAAGTGGGGGGCGCGATGGCTACACCTTC. It translates to CASSQEGSGGRDGYTF.